The 17 T cell receptor beta chains reported below all come from one sample, sequenced in a study of shared clonotypes between healthy human individuals. Sequencing was performed with immunoSEQ multiplex PCR; in TCRdb, only in-frame clones are kept and a portion is missing. Among approximately 1.1 million clones, 78% were seen once, and the ten largest hold 0.5% to 0.6%. The sequencing input was memory CD4+ T cells from PBMCs. Subset meaning: CD45RA-negative fraction. Receptors were obtained from a man between 18 and 29 years old in good health. Some clones in this sample may be carry-over from other donors' samples.

The chain employs TRBV9 and TRBJ2-2; D not resolved. Trimming took 2 bases from V and 1 from J, leaving 6 bases between them. The CDR3 is 14 amino acids. Germline V gene lookup returns CDR1 SGDLS and CDR2 YYNGEE. The CDR3, as DNA: TGTGCCAGCAGCGTCGGCATGAACACCGGGGAGCTGTTTTTT. Translating gives CASSVGMNTGELFF. The whole variable domain, remainder taken from reference TRBV9 and TRBJ2-2, is DSGVTQTPKHLITATGQRVTLRCSPRSGDLSVYWYQQSLDQGLQFLIQYYNGEERAKGNILERFSAQQFPDLHSELNLSSLELGDSALYFCASSVGMNTGELFFGEGSRLTVL.

V gene TRBV7-3 combines with J gene TRBJ2-1; possible D gene TRBD1, 5 bases. The CDR3 spans 16 residues. CDR1 and CDR2 (germline): SGHTA, FQGTGA. V shed 5 bases and J shed 8 bases, with 22 bases lying between them. The CDR3 protein is CASSKHKAAGLDEQFF. CDR3 coding DNA: TGTGCCAGCAGCAAACACAAGGCAGCAGGGCTCGATGAGCAGTTCTTC.

This clone was seen once. Other nucleotide sequences from this sample produce the same CDR3. This chain joins TRBV28 and TRBJ1-1, with D uncertain. This CDR3 has 14 amino acids. Trimming stripped 3 bases from V and 1 base from J, with 9 bases between. Per the germline V gene, CDR1 is MDHEN and CDR2 is SYDVKM. CDR3 sequence reads: CASSFFGGNTEAFF. The CDR3 DNA sequence: TGTGCCAGCAGTTTTTTTGGAGGGAACACTGAAGCTTTCTTT.

In the case of this clone: A junction end diverges from the germline sequence, so it may reflect a read error. The chain links TRBV19 to TRBJ1-1, with D uncertain. Germline V lookup: CDR1 LNHDA, CDR2 SQIVND (reference sequence). CDR3 length: 14 residues. CDR3 region: CASSMVEGVTETFF. CDR3 DNA sequence: TGTGCCAGTAGTATGGTGGAAGGTGTCACTGAAACTTTCTTT.

Of note for this clone: A read error is possible here, since a much larger clone lies one base away. Distinct nucleotide sequences in the sample also encode this CDR3. J is TRBJ2-1 and V is TRBV5-7; 11 bases are shared with TRBD2. TRBV5-7 belongs to the ORF category, with a function that is uncertain. Trimming removed 0 bases from V and 0 bases from J; junction bases left unmatched: 8. The CDR3 runs 19 residues. CDR3 DNA sequence: TGTGCCAGCAGCTTGGTTCATGGACTAGCGGGTTTCTCCTACAATGAGCAGTTCTTC. Protein product: CASSLVHGLAGFSYNEQFF.

This chain joins TRBV7-7 and TRBJ2-5; possibly TRBD2 for D (5 bases). Between the trimmed V and J ends, which lost 5 bases and 4 bases, there was a span of 11 bases. Germline loops: CDR1 SSHAT, CDR2 FNYEAQ (reference sequence). There are 13 residues in the CDR3. The CDR3 DNA is TGTGCCAGCAGCCAGTCCCGGGGAGAGACCCAGTACTTC. It is translated as CASSQSRGETQYF. Combining the CDR3 with reference TRBV7-7 and TRBJ2-5 gives the whole variable domain GAGVSQSPRYKVTKRGQDVTLRCDPISSHATLYWYQQALGQGPEFLTYFNYEAQPDKSGLPSDRFSAERPEGSISTLTIQRTEQRDSAMYRCASSQSRGETQYFGPGTRLLVL.

This chain links TRBV28 with TRBJ1-3; D ambiguous. The CDR3 spans 14 residues. Trimming cost V 8 bases and J 5 bases, with 16 bases left between them. Germline V gives CDR1 MDHEN, CDR2 SYDVKM. The DNA of the CDR3 is TGTGCCAGCGGAGACTCCGACGGGAGAAACACCATATATTTT. This gives the protein CASGDSDGRNTIYF.

The J gene is TRBJ2-3, the V gene TRBV27; TRBD2 agrees at 9 bases. V trimming: 6 bases; J trimming: 0 bases; junction bases outside the gene matches: 10. Germline CDR1 MNHEY, CDR2 SMNVEV (reference sequence). This CDR3 comprises 17 residues. The CDR3: CASRASGARPSTDTQYF. The DNA for the CDR3 is TGTGCCAGCAGAGCTAGCGGGGCCCGACCTAGCACAGATACGCAGTATTTT.

To note about this clone: Other DNA sequences in the sample encode the same CDR3. V usage is TRBV5-1 and J usage is TRBJ2-7, with 8 nucleotides matching TRBD1. With 4 bases clipped from V and 2 bases from J, the junction kept 5 bases outside the gene matches. CDR3 size: 14 residues. Germline V gene data show CDR1 as SGHRS and CDR2 as YFSETQ. The CDR3 reads CASSPGQGAYEQYF. CDR3 DNA sequence: TGCGCCAGCAGCCCCGGACAGGGCGCCTACGAGCAGTACTTC.

The chain links TRBV10-3 to TRBJ2-1, with 11 bases aligning to TRBD2. The CDR3 totals 16 residues. Germline V gene sequence: CDR1 ENHRY, CDR2 SYGVKD. V was pared by 3 bases and J by 2 bases, with 3 bases of the junction left unmatched. Here the CDR3 reads CAISDLAGGPYNEQFF. CDR3 DNA sequence: TGTGCCATCAGTGATTTAGCGGGAGGGCCCTACAATGAGCAGTTCTTC.

V usage is TRBV5-4 and J usage is TRBJ1-5; the D is unclear. CDR3 length: 12 amino acids. CDR1 and CDR2 from the germline V gene are SGHNT and YYREEE (reference sequence). V shed 2 bases and J shed 5 bases, with 5 bases lying between them. CDR3 nucleotide sequence: TGTGCCAGCAGCTTAGTCGATCAGCCCCAGCATTTT. Translating it yields CASSLVDQPQHF. Full variable domain (missing parts from reference TRBV5-4 and TRBJ1-5): ETGVTQSPTHLIKTRGQQVTLRCSSQSGHNTVSWYQQALGQGPQFIFQYYREEENGRGNFPPRFSGLQFPNYSSELNVNALELDDSALYLCASSLVDQPQHFGDGTRLSIL.

The rearrangement joins TRBV30 to TRBJ2-4; 9 nucleotides line up with TRBD1. The V gene end was trimmed by 3 bases and the J gene end by 8 bases; junction bases not matched to a gene: 11. This CDR3 has 15 residues. CDR1 is GTSNPN, CDR2 SVGIG, per germline (reference sequence). The CDR3 reads CAWSRPGTGTDIQYF. Here the CDR3 DNA reads TGTGCCTGGAGCCGGCCCGGGACAGGGACAGACATTCAGTACTTC. The full variable domain, in which reference TRBV30 and TRBJ2-4 provide the parts outside the CDR3, is SQTIHQWPATLVQPVGSPLSLECTVEGTSNPNLYWYRQAAGRGLQLLFYSVGIGQISSEVPQNLSASRPQDRQFILSSKKLLLSDSGFYLCAWSRPGTGTDIQYFGAGTRLSVL.

A few counts support this clone. The CDR3 spells CASSRANYGYTF. In DNA form, the CDR3 reads TGTGCCAGCAGCAGGGCTAACTATGGCTACACCTTC. This chain joins TRBV2 and TRBJ1-2; D is perhaps TRBD1 (5 bases). V lost 6 bases and J 0 bases, leaving 5 bases between the germline ends. Germline loops: CDR1 SNHLY, CDR2 FYNNEI. This CDR3 is 12 amino acids long.

This chain links TRBV4-3 with TRBJ2-1; 10 bases match TRBD2. V shed 4 bases, J shed 12 bases, and the junction held 12 bases outside the gene matches. The CDR3 covers 15 residues. Germline V gene data show CDR1 as LGHNA and CDR2 as YSLEER. CDR3 coding DNA: TGCGCCAGCAGCCGCGGAGGGGCTAGCGGGAGTGGGCAGTTCTTC. Protein product: CASSRGGASGSGQFF.

The chain has TRBV5-4 and TRBJ1-1; 9 bases are a match to TRBD1. The CDR3 is 16 residues long. Germline-derived CDR1 and CDR2 are SGHNT and YYREEE (reference sequence). The J segment lost 4 bases and the V segment lost 4 bases, leaving 11 bases of the junction unmatched. CDR3 sequence reads: CASSNGQGSPGTEAFF. The CDR3 DNA is TGTGCCAGCAGCAACGGACAGGGGAGTCCGGGCACTGAAGCTTTCTTT.

The genes are TRBV9 and TRBJ1-2, with 9 bases lining up with TRBD1. Germline-derived CDR1 and CDR2 are SGDLS and YYNGEE. The J segment lost 4 bases and the V segment lost 7 bases, leaving 8 bases of the junction unmatched. This CDR3 region has 14 residues. The CDR3 region is CASRSGTGSYGYTF. CDR3 sequence (DNA): TGTGCCAGCCGATCCGGGACAGGGAGCTATGGCTACACCTTC.

V usage is TRBV27 and J usage is TRBJ2-4; either TRBD1 or TRBD2 may supply D (6 bases each). The V gene's germline CDR1 is MNHEY and CDR2 SMNVEV (reference sequence). The germline V and J ends were trimmed by 1 base and 0 bases, with 10 bases remaining between them. The CDR3 has 16 amino acids. The CDR3 reads CASSLFRGQAKNIQYF. Written as DNA, the CDR3 is TGTGCCAGCAGTTTATTTCGGGGGCAAGCCAAAAACATTCAGTACTTC.